The present TCR beta chain was sequenced within a study of blood T cell repertoires in COVID-19. Assay: immunoSEQ multiplex PCR; the TCRdb copy retains only in-frame clones and omits some. The table has more than 65,000 clones, about 81% seen once. Looked up from germline, CDR1 is MNHEY and CDR2 is SMNVEV (reference sequence). J was trimmed by 4 bases and V by 3 bases; bases with no gene match: 5. The CDR3 extends over 14 amino acids. The sequenced sample was peripheral blood. The V and J genes are TRBV27 and TRBJ1-2, with TRBD1 identical over 7 bases. The source is a woman of 80 years or more with acute or convalescent COVID-19. The CDR3 loop reads CASSFSGQVYGYTF. Written as DNA, the CDR3 is TGTGCCAGCAGTTTTTCCGGACAGGTCTATGGCTACACCTTC.